The 9 T cell receptor beta chains below come from one sample, sequenced in a study of molecular identifiers for immune sequencing clone quantification. TCRdb re-called the PCR reads with MiXCR, one entry per CDR3 protein. Here the sample spans just under 650,000 distinct CDR3 sequences, approximately 20% being singletons. Material: naive CD8+ T cells from blood, with Jurkat cell RNA spiked in. Stated subset: FACS-sorted CD8+CD4-CCR7+CD45RA+ naive T cells. The receptors here all came from a human donor in good health. Some libraries in this study had Jurkat cell RNA spiked in.

There are many counts of this clonotype. This chain links TRBV19 with TRBJ2-6; D possibly corresponds to TRBD1 (6 bases). Per germline, CDR1 LNHDA and CDR2 SQIVND (reference sequence). There are 19 residues in the CDR3. Trimming removed 4 bases from V and 0 bases from J, with 19 bases in between. In DNA, the CDR3 is TGTGCCAGTAGTAGGACCCCGGACAGCGAATACTCTGGGGCCAACGTCCTGACTTTC. Residues: CASSRTPDSEYSGANVLTF.

This clonotype was detected many times. The J gene is TRBJ1-1, the V gene TRBV6-2 or TRBV6-3; D possibly corresponds to TRBD1 (5 bases). The CDR3 has 13 amino acids. The germline V and J ends were trimmed by 1 base and 4 bases, with 7 bases remaining between them. The germline gives CDR1 MNHEY, CDR2 SVGEGT. The CDR3 protein is CASSYLGVTEAFF. DNA for the CDR3: TGTGCCAGCAGTTACTTAGGGGTCACTGAAGCTTTCTTT.

The CDR3 sequence: CASSHLTITNEKLFF. DNA for the CDR3: TGCGCCAGCAGCCACCTCACGATAACTAATGAAAAACTGTTTTTT. The chain has TRBV4-1 and TRBJ1-4; unclear D gene. From germline, CDR1 is MGHRA and CDR2 YSYEKL. The CDR3 extends over 15 amino acids. V was clipped by 3 bases and J by 1 base, with 9 bases between them.

Concerning this clonotype itself: A much bigger clone sits one base away, suggesting this may be a read error. The rearrangement links TRBV2 to TRBJ1-4; D possibly corresponds to TRBD1 (6 bases). The CDR3 runs 15 residues. Germline CDR1 SNHLY, CDR2 FYNNEI. The CDR3 loop is CASSPQTGLNKKLFF. The CDR3 nucleotides are TGTGCCAGCAGTCCACAAACAGGGCTTAATAAAAAACTGTTTTTT.

This clonotype was found many times. The V call is TRBV6-5, the J call TRBJ2-7; D is unclear. This CDR3 is 13 amino acids long. Germline V gene sequence: CDR1 MNHEY, CDR2 SVGAGI. The ends were cut back, 0 bases at V and 9 bases at J, with 12 bases in the middle. The CDR3 DNA is TGTGCCAGCAGTTACTCGTTTCGGGCGTGGCAGTACTTC. It yields the protein CASSYSFRAWQYF.

This chain uses TRBV12-3 or TRBV12-4 with TRBJ1-2; D not certain. V shed 7 bases and J shed 8 bases, with 20 bases lying between them. CDR3 length: 14 amino acids. CDR3 region: CASNRTLGPEGYTF. DNA of the CDR3: TGTGCCAGCAACCGTACCCTGGGCCCCGAGGGCTACACCTTC.

This clonotype appeared many times. V and J are TRBV7-2 and TRBJ1-1, with 7 bases lining up with TRBD1. The V gene end was trimmed by 5 bases and the J gene end by 7 bases; junction bases not matched to a gene: 16. CDR1 SGHTA and CDR2 FQGNSA come from the germline V gene. The CDR3 is 16 amino acids. The CDR3 is CASSRYGTARSYEAFF. CDR3 nucleotides: TGTGCCAGCAGCCGATACGGGACAGCGCGATCCTATGAAGCTTTCTTT.

A word on this clonotype: A junction end diverges from the germline sequence, so it may reflect a read error. This sequence joins TRBV11-2 and TRBJ2-2; D is possibly TRBD2 (6 bases). The CDR3 loop spans 15 amino acids. The germline gives CDR1 SGHAT, CDR2 FQNNGV. CDR3: CASSYDSANTGGLFF. The CDR3 DNA reads as TGTGCCAGCAGCTATGACAGTGCGAACACCGGGGGGCTGTTTTTT.

In this sample, this clonotype turned up many times. The chain uses TRBV10-3 and TRBJ1-1, with D unresolved. Germline V gives CDR1 ENHRY, CDR2 SYGVKD. The V and J ends lost 4 bases and 10 bases respectively, with 16 bases between them. The CDR3 sequence is 13 residues long. The CDR3 region is CAISGPTDPSAFF. The CDR3 region has the DNA TGTGCCATCAGTGGCCCTACTGACCCCTCAGCTTTCTTT.